Shown below are 27 T cell receptor beta chains from a single sample sequenced in a study of identical twins (TCRdb year 2016). The method was 5' RACE. Sequencer: Illumina HiSeq 2000. In TCRdb, the public reads were trimmed at Q25 with fastp and aligned with MiXCR, with productive beta chains retained. Every distinct CDR3 protein forms one entry, paired with its most common genes and DNA. The sample records approximately 680,000 distinct CDR3 sequences, about 7.6% of which are singletons. The ten largest clonotypes hold roughly 1.6% of the sample. This sample was shared with a second study, whose subject was yellow fever vaccine responses in identical twins.

The sample taken for sequencing was PBMCs. These receptors were collected from a young woman in good health.

This clonotype was recorded many times. The chain combines TRBV12-3 or TRBV12-4 with TRBJ2-7, with D possibly matching TRBD2 (7 bases). The CDR3 has 16 residues. Trimming pared 3 bases from V and 5 bases from J, leaving 20 bases between. The CDR3 sequence: CASSFVGAGARNEQYF. CDR3 in DNA: TGTGCCAGCAGTTTTGTGGGGGCGGGAGCTCGGAACGAGCAGTACTTC.

Worth noting for this clonotype: At one end, the junction sequence differs from germline, possibly due to a read error. CDR3 nucleotide sequence: TGCGCCTGCAGCTCGCGCCGGACAGGGAAGACAGATACGCAGTATTTT. Its translation is CACSSRRTGKTDTQYF. This rearrangement joins TRBV5-1 to TRBJ2-3; TRBD1 matches 8 bases. The CDR3 spans 16 residues. Germline CDR1 is SGHRS and CDR2 is YFSETQ.

There are a few counts of this clonotype. The genes are TRBV6-1 and TRBJ1-2; D might be TRBD1 (5 bases). The CDR3 length is 15 residues. Trimming pared 6 bases from V and 0 bases from J, leaving 14 bases between. Germline lookup yields CDR1 MNHNS and CDR2 SASEGT. The CDR3 region has the DNA TGTGCCAGCAGCCACACAGGAGGAGCTAACTATGGCTACACCTTC. It is translated as CASSHTGGANYGYTF.

This clonotype was counted a few times. The chain links TRBV6-5 to TRBJ1-1; TRBD1 agrees at 9 bases. V shed 1 base, J shed 2 bases, and the junction held 5 bases outside the gene matches. The CDR3 runs 16 residues. Germline values: CDR1 MNHEY, CDR2 SVGAGI. The CDR3 reads CASSYFTGGRNTEAFF. In DNA, the CDR3 is TGTGCCAGCAGTTACTTCACAGGGGGCCGAAACACTGAAGCTTTCTTT.

This clonotype was counted many times. The genes are TRBV7-9 and TRBJ2-3; no firm D call. The length of the CDR3 is 14 residues. From germline, CDR1 is SEHNR and CDR2 FQNEAQ (reference sequence). V gave up 1 base and J gave up 1 base, with 6 bases separating them. The CDR3 DNA follows: TGTGCCAGCAGCTTAGGTCACGGCACAGATACGCAGTATTTT. Its translation: CASSLGHGTDTQYF.

The CDR3 region is CASSFSDRGHTEAFF. In nucleotides, the CDR3 is TGTGCCAGCAGCTTCTCGGACAGGGGGCACACTGAAGCTTTCTTT. V and J are TRBV7-9 and TRBJ1-1; TRBD1 aligns across 11 bases. V shed 3 bases, J shed 3 bases, and the junction held 3 bases outside the gene matches. The CDR3 totals 15 residues. The germline CDR1 and CDR2 sequences are SEHNR and FQNEAQ (reference sequence).

This clonotype was observed a few times. This chain uses TRBV12-3 or TRBV12-4 with TRBJ1-1; D gene uncertain. V dropped 5 bases and J dropped 5 bases, with 12 bases sitting between them. The CDR3 runs to 13 residues. The CDR3 DNA follows: TGTGCCAGCAGTCCCCCAGGCATGACTGAAGCTTTCTTT. This encodes CASSPPGMTEAFF.

The chain employs TRBV11-2 and TRBJ2-3; 16 bases map to TRBD2. CDR3 length: 20 residues. The germline V gene has CDR1 SGHAT and CDR2 FQNNGV. Trimming removed 0 bases from V and 1 base from J; junction bases left unmatched: 7. The CDR3 spells CASSLDGGLAGGPGTDTQYF. Here the CDR3 DNA reads TGTGCCAGCAGCTTAGATGGGGGACTAGCGGGGGGGCCGGGCACAGATACGCAGTATTTT. Combining the CDR3 with reference TRBV11-2 and TRBJ2-3 gives the whole variable domain EAGVAQSPRYKIIEKRQSVAFWCNPISGHATLYWYQQILGQGPKLLIQFQNNGVVDDSQLPKDRFSAERLKGVDSTLKIQPAKLEDSAVYLCASSLDGGLAGGPGTDTQYFGPGTRLTVL.

This clonotype has a count of ten or more. The chain is built from TRBV18 and TRBJ2-7, with D possibly being TRBD1 (7 bases). V lost 7 bases and J lost 7, with 14 bases in between. CDR3 length: 12 residues. The germline V gene has CDR1 KGHSH and CDR2 LQKENI. The CDR3 reads CASFNQGGEQYF. The CDR3 bases are TGTGCCAGCTTCAACCAGGGGGGAGAGCAGTACTTC.

CDR3: CASSLWPATTYQETQYF. The CDR3 coding sequence is TGTGCCAGCAGCTTATGGCCGGCTACTACGTACCAAGAGACCCAGTACTTC. V gene TRBV7-6 combines with J gene TRBJ2-5; D gene uncertain. CDR1 SGHVS and CDR2 FNYEAQ come from the germline V gene. The CDR3 spans 17 residues. Trimming cost V 2 bases and J 0 bases, with 16 bases left between them.

This sequence joins TRBV10-3 and TRBJ2-3, with 10 bases matching TRBD2. The CDR3 runs to 12 residues. Trimming cost V 10 bases and J 3 bases; bases outside gene matches: 1. The V gene's germline CDR1 is ENHRY and CDR2 SYGVKD. As DNA, the CDR3 is TGTGCCAATAGCGGGGGGACAGATACGCAGTATTTT. This translates into CANSGGTDTQYF.

This clonotype was picked up a small number of times. The chain employs TRBV29-1 and TRBJ2-1; 8 bases agree with TRBD2. V was pared by 3 bases and J by 3 bases, with 7 bases of the junction left unmatched. The CDR3 runs 15 residues. CDR1 is SQVTM and CDR2 is ANQGSEA in the germline V gene. The CDR3 protein is CSVDLGTRSYNEQFF. The CDR3 coding sequence is TGCAGCGTTGATCTTGGGACTAGGAGCTACAATGAGCAGTTCTTC.

This sequence joins TRBV12-3 or TRBV12-4 and TRBJ2-3; TRBD2 aligns across 10 bases. V was pared by 4 bases and J by 0 bases, with 10 bases of the junction left unmatched. The length of the CDR3 is 18 residues. The CDR3 protein is CASSSPAGGPSSTDTQYF. The CDR3 nucleotides read TGTGCCAGCAGTTCCCCAGCGGGAGGGCCTTCTAGCACAGATACGCAGTATTTT.

This clonotype was counted only a few times. V gene TRBV7-2 combines with J gene TRBJ2-7; D unclear. The length of the CDR3 is 15 residues. V lost 5 bases and J 2 bases, leaving 16 bases between the germline ends. Germline-derived CDR1 and CDR2 are SGHTA and FQGNSA. The DNA for the CDR3 is TGTGCCAGCAGCCGAGTGGGTAAGGAACCCTACGAGCAGTACGTC. Protein sequence: CASSRVGKEPYEQYV.

This clonotype was counted only a few times. V gene TRBV12-3 or TRBV12-4 combines with J gene TRBJ2-2; weak D call: TRBD2 (7 bases). The CDR3 has 19 residues. V dropped 5 bases and J dropped 6 bases, with 28 bases sitting between them. The CDR3: CASSPEGGILYGAAGELFF. CDR3 nucleotides: TGTGCCAGCAGTCCCGAGGGGGGGATTTTGTACGGGGCCGCCGGGGAGCTGTTTTTT.

This chain connects TRBV11-2 to TRBJ2-7; maybe TRBD1 (5 bases). Germline V gene sequence: CDR1 SGHAT, CDR2 FQNNGV. This CDR3 has 16 residues. V shed 5 bases and J shed 1 base, with 18 bases lying between them. The CDR3 DNA follows: TGTGCCAGCAGCCAAAATGATGGCGACAGTTCCTACGAGCAGTACGTC. This sequence encodes CASSQNDGDSSYEQYV.

Ten or more counts support this clonotype. The V gene is TRBV12-3 or TRBV12-4, the J gene TRBJ1-2; no clear D. CDR3 size: 14 residues. V dropped 5 bases and J dropped 8 bases, with 18 bases sitting between them. As DNA, the CDR3 is TGTGCCAGCAGTCCTACAACCGCAGGTTGGGGCTACACCTTC. It encodes CASSPTTAGWGYTF.

V usage is TRBV20-1 and J usage is TRBJ2-1; 9 bases align to TRBD1. J was trimmed by 5 bases and V by 3 bases; bases with no gene match: 5. This CDR3 is built from 14 residues. The germline gives CDR1 DFQATT, CDR2 SNEGSKA (reference sequence). The CDR3 bases are TGCAGTGCTAGTTGGGGACAGGGTAACAATGAGCAGTTCTTC. Its translation: CSASWGQGNNEQFF.

The chain uses TRBV6-5 and TRBJ1-1; 10 bases map to TRBD1. V lost 4 bases, J lost 6 bases, and 11 bases stayed unmatched. Looked up from germline, CDR1 is MNHEY and CDR2 is SVGAGI. This CDR3 spans 16 amino acids. The CDR3 bases are TGTGCCAGCAGTTTACCGGGACAGGGGTCTAGAGCTGAAGCTTTCTTT. Its translation is CASSLPGQGSRAEAFF.

The rearrangement joins TRBV4-2 to TRBJ2-7, with 7 bases matching TRBD2. J lost 6 bases, V lost 5 bases, and 13 bases had no gene match. There are 15 residues in the CDR3. Germline CDR1 is LGHNA and CDR2 is YNFKEQ. The chain's CDR3 is CASSEPGLPLSEQYF. CDR3 coding DNA: TGTGCCAGCAGCGAACCGGGACTACCGCTGTCCGAGCAGTACTTC.

The chain combines TRBV6-5 with TRBJ1-5; unclear D gene. V was cut by 0 bases and J by 1 base, with 13 bases left in between. The germline V gene encodes CDR1 MNHEY and CDR2 SVGAGI. The length of the CDR3 is 17 residues. CDR3 protein: CASSYSGRGNSNQPQHF. The DNA for the CDR3 is TGTGCCAGCAGTTACTCGGGTAGAGGTAACAGCAATCAGCCCCAGCATTTT.

This clonotype was counted a few times. V usage is TRBV18 and J usage is TRBJ1-5; 7 bases map to TRBD1. This CDR3 contains 15 residues. With 3 bases clipped from V and 4 bases from J, the junction kept 6 bases outside the gene matches. Germline CDR1 reads KGHSH; CDR2 reads LQKENI. In DNA, the CDR3 is TGTGCCAGCTCACCCGACAGGGTGAGGAATCAGCCCCAGCATTTT. This codes for CASSPDRVRNQPQHF.

This clonotype occurred a few times. J is TRBJ2-7 and V is TRBV6-2 or TRBV6-3; no firm D call. CDR3 length: 15 amino acids. Germline V gives CDR1 MNHEY, CDR2 SVGEGT. V was shortened by 2 bases and J by 0 bases, with 11 bases between the two germline ends. The CDR3 nucleotides read TGTGCCAGCAGTTACCTACTCAAAGCCTCCTACGAGCAGTACGTC. This encodes CASSYLLKASYEQYV.

This clonotype was counted ten times or more. The chain joins TRBV20-1 to TRBJ2-1; D tentatively reads TRBD1 or TRBD2 (5 bases each). Germline V gene sequence: CDR1 DFQATT, CDR2 SNEGSKA (reference sequence). V was clipped by 5 bases and J by 5 bases, with 16 bases between them. The CDR3 totals 14 residues. This CDR3 reads CSAFESGTHNEQFF. The CDR3 DNA follows: TGCAGTGCTTTTGAATCCGGGACCCACAATGAGCAGTTCTTC.

This clonotype was found many times. This sequence joins TRBV14 and TRBJ1-4; TRBD1 might be the D (5 bases). Per germline, CDR1 SGHDN and CDR2 FVKESK. Trimming took off 2 bases at V and 8 bases at J, with 12 bases between the two ends. The CDR3 extends over 14 amino acids. The CDR3 region has the DNA TGTGCCAGCAGCCAATGGGGCGGTCGAGAAAAACTGTTTTTT. It codes for CASSQWGGREKLFF.

The rearrangement links TRBV24-1 to TRBJ1-2, with no clear D. The germline V and J ends were trimmed by 0 bases and 0 bases, with 4 bases remaining between them. CDR3 length: 14 amino acids. In germline, CDR1 is KGHDR, CDR2 SFDVKD. The CDR3 here is CATSDLETNYGYTF. The CDR3 nucleotides read TGTGCCACCAGTGATTTGGAGACTAACTATGGCTACACCTTC.

This clonotype showed up just a few times. The CDR3, as DNA: TGTGCCAGCAGCCCCAGGGCCAGGGTGCACTACGAGCAGTACTTC. Protein product: CASSPRARVHYEQYF. The chain couples TRBV28 to TRBJ2-7, with TRBD1 as a possible D gene (5 bases). This CDR3 is 15 amino acids long. The V and J ends lost 6 bases and 3 bases respectively, with 18 bases between them. Germline CDR1 and CDR2: MDHEN and SYDVKM.